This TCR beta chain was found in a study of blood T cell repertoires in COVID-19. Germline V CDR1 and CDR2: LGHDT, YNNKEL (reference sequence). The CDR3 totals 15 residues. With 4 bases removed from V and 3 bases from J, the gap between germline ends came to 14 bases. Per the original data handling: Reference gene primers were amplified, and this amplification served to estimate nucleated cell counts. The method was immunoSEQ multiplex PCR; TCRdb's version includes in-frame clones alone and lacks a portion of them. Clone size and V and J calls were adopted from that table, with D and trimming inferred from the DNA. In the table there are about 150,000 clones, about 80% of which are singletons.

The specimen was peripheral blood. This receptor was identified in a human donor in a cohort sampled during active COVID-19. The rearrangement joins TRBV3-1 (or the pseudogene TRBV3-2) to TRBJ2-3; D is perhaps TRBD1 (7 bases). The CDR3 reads CASSRIRGVTDTQYF. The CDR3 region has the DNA TGTGCCAGCAGCCGGATCAGGGGGGTGACAGATACGCAGTATTTT.